This T cell receptor (beta chain) was identified in a study of T-cell memory formation after mild COVID-19. TCR alpha and TCR beta cDNA libraries with sample barcodes and UMIs came from 5'RACE using constant-segment primers. TCRdb itself ran the 5' RACE reads through MiXCR, one entry per CDR3 protein. The sample includes 350,000 or so distinct CDR3 sequences, less than 25% of them seen just once. Trimming left V 0 bases short and J 4 bases short, with 9 bases between. The CDR3 length is 15 residues. Germline assignment: CDR1 MNHEY and CDR2 SVGAGI. The clonotype comes from a man aged 18 to 29 who had mild COVID-19 (a few samples of this study predate the infection). Cell type and time point are not known. The J gene is TRBJ1-4, the V gene TRBV6-5; tentative D call: TRBD1 (5 bases). The sample consisted of PBMCs or a T cell subset sorted from them (not recorded which). The CDR3 DNA sequence: TGTGCCAGCAGTTACTCAACAGGAGTTAATGAAAAACTGTTTTTT. This codes for CASSYSTGVNEKLFF.